The rows below give T cell receptor beta chains drawn from one sample of a study of regulatory T cells in long-lasting Graves disease. TCRdb processed the multiplex PCR reads anew with MiXCR; each CDR3 protein has one entry. The sample has 400,000 to 450,000 distinct CDR3 sequences, less than 25% seen once. Sample: peripheral blood mononuclear cells (PBMCs), taken when the disease was refractory, from a patient treated with antithyroid drugs. The receptor set was obtained from a female donor with Graves disease. Each CDR3 is given with its conserved first and last residue. The order of the fields is clone size, D gene, J gene, V gene, CDR3 protein, CDR3 DNA. D genes are given only for firm matches. Only part of the rows carry a size: once, few, many, or a class if the clone is expanded.

>many|TRBD1|TRBJ1-5|TRBV12-3/TRBV12-4
CASNFTGTGAVGDQPQHF
TGTGCCAGCAACTTCACCGGGACAGGTGCCGTTGGCGATCAGCCCCAGCATTTT
>few|NA|TRBJ2-1|TRBV20-1
CSASLNEQFF
TGCAGTGCTAGCCTCAATGAGCAGTTCTTC
>NA|NA|TRBJ2-2|TRBV9
CASSFRGQGGTGELFF
TGTGCCAGCAGCTTCAGAGGGCAGGGAGGAACCGGGGAGCTGTTTTTT
>few|TRBD1|TRBJ2-7|TRBV19
CASSIRDSYEQYF
TGTGCCAGTAGTATCCGGGACAGTTACGAGCAGTACTTC
>NA|NA|TRBJ2-3|TRBV29-1
CSVEEGTDTQYF
TGCAGCGTTGAAGAGGGCACAGATACGCAGTATTTT
>many|TRBD1|TRBJ1-5|TRBV28
CASSLYATGASNQPQHF
TGTGCCAGCAGTTTATACGCAACAGGGGCTAGCAATCAGCCCCAGCATTTT
>NA|NA|TRBJ2-4|TRBV7-3
CASSLTGNKNIQYF
TGTGCCAGCAGCTTAACCGGGAACAAAAACATTCAGTACTTC
>NA|NA|TRBJ1-5|TRBV15
CATSSRGRRNQPQHF
TGTGCCACCAGCAGTCGGGGGAGGCGCAATCAGCCCCAGCATTTT
>few|NA|TRBJ2-7|TRBV29-1
CSVQQGLEQYF
TGCAGCGTGCAGCAGGGGCTCGAGCAGTACTTC
>many|TRBD1|TRBJ1-1|TRBV12-3/TRBV12-4
CASKWDRPNTEAFF
TGTGCCAGCAAATGGGACAGGCCGAACACTGAAGCTTTCTTT
>NA|NA|TRBJ2-7|TRBV11-2
CASSFALGQSTAISYEQYF
TGTGCCAGCAGCTTTGCTCTCGGACAGTCAACCGCCATCTCCTACGAGCAGTACTTC
>NA|TRBD1|TRBJ2-1|TRBV6-1
CASTYRGGYNEQFF
TGTGCCAGCACCTACAGGGGTGGCTACAATGAGCAGTTCTTC
>many|TRBD1|TRBJ1-4|TRBV20-1
CSATDPGTGDEKLFF
TGCAGTGCTACAGACCCCGGGACAGGGGACGAAAAACTGTTTTTT
>NA|TRBD2|TRBJ2-7|TRBV20-1
CSAAGLAGLNISYEQYF
TGCAGTGCAGCTGGTCTAGCGGGTCTTAACATCTCCTACGAGCAGTACTTC
>many|TRBD1|TRBJ1-5|TRBV6-1
CASSQGQGYKPQHF
TGTGCCAGCAGTCAAGGACAGGGGTATAAGCCCCAGCATTTT
>few|NA|TRBJ2-5|TRBV5-1
CASSLVLDPIETQYF
TGCGCCAGCAGCTTGGTTTTAGACCCAATAGAGACCCAGTACTTC
>NA|TRBD1|TRBJ1-5|TRBV2
CASSEWRTGGGQPQHF
TGTGCCAGCAGTGAATGGCGGACAGGGGGCGGTCAGCCCCAGCATTTT
>NA|TRBD1|TRBJ1-1|TRBV29-1
CSAVGTGGSGAFF
TGCAGCGCAGTAGGGACAGGGGGCTCCGGAGCTTTCTTT
>NA|NA|TRBJ2-2|TRBV6-2/TRBV6-3
CASSYAGTQTGELFF
TGTGCCAGCAGCTACGCCGGGACACAGACCGGGGAGCTGTTTTTT
>many|TRBD2|TRBJ2-5|TRBV6-2/TRBV6-3
CASSDSGLGLGETQYF
TGTGCCAGCAGTGACTCCGGACTAGGTCTGGGGGAGACCCAGTACTTC
>few|TRBD1|TRBJ1-1|TRBV27
CASSPGQGVVTEAFF
TGTGCCAGCAGTCCGGGACAGGGGGTCGTCACTGAAGCTTTCTTT
>NA|NA|TRBJ1-6|TRBV5-4
CASSPGTSLESPLHF
TGTGCCAGCAGCCCCGGGACTTCCCTGGAGTCACCCCTCCACTTT
>NA|TRBD2|TRBJ2-7|TRBV7-2
CASSRGLAVLYEQYF
TGTGCCAGCAGCAGGGGACTAGCGGTACTCTACGAGCAGTACTTC
>NA|NA|TRBJ1-5|TRBV19
CASSIEGIQPQHF
TGTGCCAGTAGTATCGAGGGGATTCAGCCCCAGCATTTT
>few|TRBD2|TRBJ2-7|TRBV28
CASSLFSWGLLDWEQYF
TGTGCCAGCAGTTTATTCTCCTGGGGACTACTTGACTGGGAGCAGTACTTC
>NA|TRBD2|TRBJ2-3|TRBV7-9
CASSLVRTSGTTDTQYF
TGTGCCAGCAGCTTGGTCAGGACTAGCGGAACCACAGATACGCAGTATTTT
>few|NA|TRBJ1-5|TRBV7-2
CASSQDMEYNQPQHF
TGTGCCAGCAGCCAAGATATGGAGTACAATCAGCCCCAGCATTTT
>NA|NA|TRBJ1-1|TRBV30
CAWGVGNTEAFF
TGTGCCTGGGGGGTTGGTAACACTGAAGCTTTCTTT
>many|TRBD2|TRBJ2-5|TRBV7-8
CASSLGLPGLAGEKETQYF
TGTGCCAGCAGCTTAGGCTTACCGGGACTAGCGGGAGAGAAAGAGACCCAGTACTTC
>many|NA|TRBJ1-5|TRBV5-1
CASSLADSVNQPQHF
TGCGCCAGCAGCTTGGCGGACAGCGTCAATCAGCCCCAGCATTTT
>few|TRBD1|TRBJ2-7|TRBV5-1
CASSLSDRGAHEQYF
TGCGCCAGCAGCTTATCGGACAGGGGGGCGCACGAGCAGTACTTC
>few|NA|TRBJ2-7|TRBV6-1
CASSALSDSSYEQYF
TGTGCCAGCAGTGCTCTTTCGGACAGCTCCTACGAGCAGTACTTC
>few|NA|TRBJ1-3|TRBV12-3/TRBV12-4
CASSLAGASGNTIYF
TGTGCCAGCAGTTTGGCGGGAGCTTCCGGAAACACCATATATTTT
>few|NA|TRBJ1-3|TRBV29-1
CSVAVRARNTIYF
TGCAGCGTTGCGGTCAGGGCTAGAAACACCATATATTTT
>NA|NA|TRBJ2-6|TRBV15
CATSRDPWAGESSGANVLTF
TGTGCCACCAGCAGAGATCCCTGGGCAGGTGAAAGCTCTGGGGCCAACGTCCTGACTTTC
>few|NA|TRBJ2-2|TRBV14
CASSQPNTGELFF
TGTGCCAGCAGCCAACCGAACACCGGGGAGCTGTTTTTT
>few|NA|TRBJ1-5|TRBV18
CASSPPGVFSNQPQHF
TGTGCCAGCTCACCACCGGGGGTTTTTAGCAATCAGCCCCAGCATTTT
>NA|NA|TRBJ1-5|TRBV29-1
CSVGRGSGQPQHF
TGCAGCGTAGGAAGGGGTTCTGGTCAGCCCCAGCATTTT
>NA|TRBD1|TRBJ2-7|TRBV13
CASSPGGTSGQGLVYEQYF
TGTGCCAGCAGCCCGGGCGGTACTTCGGGACAGGGGCTGGTCTACGAGCAGTACTTC
>many|TRBD1|TRBJ1-1|TRBV28
CASTTGTAIEAFF
TGTGCCAGCACTACCGGGACAGCTATTGAAGCTTTCTTT
>NA|NA|TRBJ1-1|TRBV7-2
CASSRTQGRDTEAFF
TGTGCCAGCAGCCGCACCCAGGGCAGGGACACTGAAGCTTTCTTT
>few|NA|TRBJ1-6|TRBV14
CASSQVATGLTTPLHF
TGTGCCAGCAGCCAAGTGGCTACAGGATTAACGACACCCCTCCACTTT
>many|TRBD2|TRBJ2-5|TRBV10-3
CAISEVGLAGGETQYF
TGTGCCATCAGTGAGGTAGGACTAGCGGGAGGCGAGACCCAGTACTTC
>NA|NA|TRBJ2-1|TRBV5-1
CASSSDRDYNEQFF
TGCGCCAGCAGCTCGGACAGAGACTACAATGAGCAGTTCTTC
>NA|NA|TRBJ1-1|TRBV20-1
CSASSLAGADTEAFF
TGCAGTGCTAGTTCCCTGGCAGGGGCCGACACTGAAGCTTTCTTT
>NA|NA|TRBJ2-2|TRBV7-2
CASSPGTENTGELFF
TGTGCCAGCAGCCCCGGGACGGAGAACACCGGGGAGCTGTTTTTT
>NA|NA|TRBJ2-4|TRBV30
CAWSGDRLAKNIQYF
TGTGCCTGGAGTGGCGATCGCTTAGCCAAAAACATTCAGTACTTC
>few|NA|TRBJ2-4|TRBV20-1
CSASFGGQLAKNIQYF
TGCAGTGCTAGCTTCGGCGGACAGTTAGCCAAAAACATTCAGTACTTC
>many|NA|TRBJ2-1|TRBV7-2
CASSSFHEQFF
TGTGCCAGCAGCTCCTTCCATGAGCAGTTCTTC
>many|TRBD1|TRBJ1-5|TRBV2
CASSVNRGFGQPQHF
TGTGCCAGCAGTGTGAACAGGGGGTTCGGTCAGCCCCAGCATTTT
>NA|NA|TRBJ2-7|TRBV11-2
CASGQHLATGEQYF
TGTGCCAGCGGCCAACACCTAGCGACTGGCGAGCAGTACTTC
>many|NA|TRBJ2-2|TRBV28
CASSLAPGELFF
TGTGCCAGCAGCTTAGCCCCCGGGGAGCTGTTTTTT
>NA|NA|TRBJ2-7|TRBV6-5
CASSSLTSSYEQYF
TGTGCCAGCAGTTCCTTGACTAGCTCCTACGAGCAGTACTTC
>many|TRBD1|TRBJ2-7|TRBV2
CASSGTGGSGEQYF
TGTGCCAGCAGTGGGACAGGGGGGTCAGGCGAGCAGTACTTC
>many|TRBD1|TRBJ1-2|TRBV6-5
CASSSPSQGEYGYTF
TGTGCCAGCAGTTCTCCTTCCCAGGGGGAGTATGGCTACACCTTC
>NA|NA|TRBJ2-3|TRBV5-1
CASSLGPGESVGTDTQYF
TGCGCCAGCAGCTTGGGTCCAGGGGAGTCCGTTGGAACAGATACGCAGTATTTT
>few|NA|TRBJ1-4|TRBV29-1
CSGSRGTNEKLFF
TGCAGCGGCTCGCGGGGAACTAATGAAAAACTGTTTTTT
>many|NA|TRBJ1-1|TRBV12-3/TRBV12-4
CASSFSENTEAFF
TGTGCCAGCAGTTTCAGCGAAAACACTGAAGCTTTCTTT